This TCR beta chain was recovered during a study of cytomegalovirus exposure and HLA in healthy donors listed by TCRdb under 2017. The study in broad terms: An earlier analysis of 550 to 700 of the donors reported roughly 270 Gb of sequence data and some 120 million unique TCR beta sequences from some 180 million T cells. Donor age, sex, ethnicity and CMV serostatus were compiled together with the repertoire data. Both class I and class II loci were covered by HLA typing, at four-digit resolution. Rather than using new phenotypic data, the later analysis identified candidate immune exposures from TCR beta sequences and from how often those sequences occurred across donors. The aim of the study was to test whether cataloging public T cell receptors could identify signatures of past pathogen exposure. The study combined high-throughput TCR immunosequencing, statistical association of individual TCRs with disease status, and machine learning to predict cytomegalovirus infection status. Every repertoire in the discovery cohort had been generated on one and the same sequencing platform. In addition to the first cohort of about 650 subjects, a separate validation cohort of approximately 130 different subjects was used. A later genetic analysis used genome-wide SNP genotypes for about 55% of the 666 donors, treating that subset as a discovery cohort. Using immunosequencing, the study profiled T cell repertoires from fewer than 700 subjects and related those repertoires to cytomegalovirus serostatus. Among the roughly 400 genotyped donors, approximately 77% belonged to the genetic ancestry cluster associated with self-reported Caucasian donors. In an earlier analysis of 587 of the donors, high-throughput TCR beta sequencing was used to judge whether each TCR beta V gene segment behaved as functional or pseudogenic. An early release covering over 500 HLA-typed donors comprised roughly 300 gigabases of sequencing data and about 90 million unique TCR sequences. A handful of DR-DQ haplotypes were treated as single units for association and clustering because of strong linkage in the cohort. In a later analysis, previously published TCR beta repertoires from 600 to 850 donors were re-analyzed and high-resolution HLA genotyping was added so that TCR occurrence patterns could be studied. Typing coverage varied by locus: roughly 629-630 donors for A, B, C, DRB1 and DQB1; roughly 500 for DQA1; 600 to 610 for DPA1; roughly 450 for DPB1. On average, 235,054 unique TCR beta nucleotide sequences were sequenced per donor among about 400 genotyped donors of the cohort, with approximately 18% of those sequences being non-productive. What the authors observed across the whole study: According to a later genetic analysis, donors in an Asian-associated ancestry cluster had fewer N-insertions in productive TCRs than the approximately 630-donor mean. A further reported finding was that TCR beta sequences accurately predicted the HLA-A and HLA-B alleles for most subjects in the first cohort. HLA typing was unavailable for some donors at each locus, so association tests used only the typed subset. Roughly uniform sequencing depth across donors was assumed in presence/absence analyses, although this assumption may not hold. A later analysis reported that several top co-occurrence clusters appeared linked to parvovirus B19, influenza, CMV and Epstein-Barr virus. Because counts were too low, some 17 rarely observed V segments, including chromosome 9 orphons, were left out of the earlier analysis of over 550 of the donors. It was suggested by the authors that the approach could potentially be generalized to other disease states and immunological phenotypes. An earlier analysis of approximately 600 of the donors showed that most TCR beta V segments appeared in productive rearrangements either about 87% or about 30% of the time, which broadly matched IMGT annotations. The only immune exposure information available for the cohort was CMV serostatus. At a false discovery rate of 0.05, a later analysis linked roughly 17,000 TCR beta sequences to specific HLA alleles. V-gene and J-gene trimming of TCR beta chains was associated with a missense DCLRE1C variant in a later genetic analysis, and the association was replicated in an independent cohort. The classifier was reported to diagnose cytomegalovirus status with high specificity and sensitivity in both the original cohort and the validation cohort. Correlated functional status among segregating V segments might reflect linkage disequilibrium, but an unknown experimental factor could not be ruled out. A cluster of highly shared sequence variants was judged likely to be a technical artifact of the sequencing pipeline. In a later analysis, HLA-associated TCR beta chains showed more clonal expansion and lower generation probabilities than non-associated chains that were equally common. When HLA alleles, especially DR and DQ, strongly co-occurred, attributing TCR associations to individual alleles was difficult. In vitro tests confirmed that a few of the cytomegalovirus-associated TCR beta chains recognize cytomegalovirus antigens. In a later analysis, TCR association rates were found to vary across HLA loci, with the most associated TCRs seen for DRB1 alleles and the fewest for HLA-C alleles. While some public TCRs were present in many individuals, most TCR sequences turned up only very rarely across donors. A total of around 150 TCR beta chains were listed by the study as associated with cytomegalovirus. According to a later analysis, most CMV-associated TCR beta chains appeared to be HLA-restricted, and the HLA associations seemed to be driven largely by CMV exposure. This cohort had only TCR beta chains sequenced, and the lack of alpha or paired-chain data limited which features could be detected. The 87-base-pair reads could not distinguish some IMGT-functional V segments, including TRBV6-2 and TRBV6-3, so those segments were excluded.

Library construction relied on the immunoSEQ multiplex PCR assay. The multiplex PCR relied on a mix of 60 forward primers for TCR Vbeta segments and 13 reverse primers for TCR Jbeta segments. Amplification of the CDR3 region of rearranged TCR beta genes was performed with a multiplex PCR assay on genomic DNA. On the Illumina HiSeq System, the amplified TCR beta libraries were sequenced as 87-base-pair reads. The original pipeline was this. A later analysis tallied roughly 78 million unique TCR beta chains across the 650 to 750 repertoires, and some 10 million of those chains were shared by two or more donors. A nearest-neighbor algorithm error-corrected the raw reads and collapsed the reads into unique sequences, merging closely related sequences to remove PCR and sequencing errors. To assign V, D and J gene segments, CDR3 sequences were aligned to IMGT reference sequences. For a sequence to be retained, a match of at least six nucleotides to both a V gene segment and a J gene segment was required. Rearrangements were called productive when the CDR3 lacked stop codons and stayed in frame with V and J; all others were non-productive. Following IMGT convention, CDR3 was defined as the stretch from the second conserved V-encoded cysteine to the conserved J-encoded phenylalanine. Sequences without an unambiguous match to a single V gene segment were excluded from the earlier analysis of 500 to 700 of the donors. An earlier analysis of about 600 of the donors called V segments functional above 56.7% productive rearrangements and segregating when the between-donor standard deviation exceeded 5%. A statistical classification framework was built to diagnose cytomegalovirus status from the catalog of TCR beta chain sequences. V and J gene assignment, in a later analysis, came from comparing TCR nucleotide sequences with IMGT/GENE-DB human TR gene sequences. Using the TCRdist pipeline, a later analysis assigned CDR3 sequences along with most-parsimonious VDJ recombination scenarios. In a later analysis, every TCR beta chain was defined by the combination of its CDR3 amino acid sequence and its V-gene family, and reads without a unique V-gene family were dropped. To address suspected cross-contamination and a sequencing artifact, a later analysis removed 592 highly shared, low-generation-probability nucleotide sequences. In a later analysis, a clonal expansion index for each public chain was calculated from normalized within-repertoire ranks of inferred template counts. A later analysis computed generation probabilities with a VDJ recombination model fitted to out-of-frame rearrangements, and checked the results against IGoR. In a later analysis, hypergeometric tests were used to score TCR-TCR, TCR-HLA and TCR-CMV co-occurrence, with a repertoire-size bias correction applied to TCR pairs. To estimate false discovery rates, a later analysis permuted the HLA or CMV assignments 20 times. A later analysis grouped co-occurring TCRs with DBSCAN, adding TCRdist sequence similarity when clustering within HLA-allele-positive subsets. Repertoires with fewer than 30,000 or more than 120,000 public chains were left out of co-occurrence clustering, as were four to six repertoires with anomalous nucleotide sharing. What TCRdb holds here is the immuneACCESS table cut down to in-frame rearrangements. Part of the clones is not present; checked against another copy, under half of the missing clones reflect an unresolved V gene, and the others are unexplained. V and J calls and clone size follow that table, whereas D and trimming were derived from the DNA. Here the sample has 140,000 or so clones; approximately 67% occur a single time. The top ten hold around 6% of the sample.

CDR1 and CDR2, looked up from the germline V gene (reference sequence), are LNHNV and YYDKDF. Measured from the cysteine to the phenylalanine, the CDR3 is 14 residues long. The retained sequence is limited to the CDR3, 42 bases, with the frame set at the first base. The V and J ends are trimmed by 1 base and 2 bases, leaving 9 bases between them. The cohort comprised around 700 healthy bone marrow donors. At the time of sampling, all cohort members were nominally healthy, though unrecorded immune exposures were likely present. The donor was CMV seronegative and was included in the group of 352 seronegative cohort members. Each donor provided a peripheral blood sample, and peripheral blood mononuclear cells were used for TCR beta sequencing. Genomic DNA extraction from the blood cell samples was performed with the Qiagen DNeasy Blood Extraction Kit. Note on this clone: This clone's antigen is unknown. No base-level quality is on record; no much larger clone is a single base apart.

The sequence came from a woman between 55 and 75 years old in good health and CMV-seronegative. The sequenced material came from PBMCs. The chain uses TRBV15 and TRBJ2-7; no D gene is confidently identified. The DNA is as follows: TGTGCCACCAGCAGAGTTGGAGCGACCTACGAGCAGTACTTC. Its protein product is CATSRVGATYEQYF.